Described below is a single TCR beta chain sequence and its context. The sample comes from a study of blood T cell repertoires in COVID-19. About the study: From the United States, Italy and Spain came samples of acute and convalescent COVID-19.

The V gene lost 4 bases and the J gene lost 0 bases, with 14 bases spanning the gap. Germline V gives CDR1 SGHAT, CDR2 FQNNGV. The CDR3 sequence is 16 residues long. Per the original data handling: Amplification of reference gene primers was used by the study to estimate nucleated cell counts. The repertoire was sequenced with immunoSEQ multiplex PCR; TCRdb's copy has only in-frame clones and lacks some. The DNA gave D and trimming, while V, J and clone size come from that table. The table records around 230,000 clones, roughly 88% of them present only once. Sequences were obtained from peripheral blood. The source of this sequence is a man aged 40-55 years with acute or convalescent COVID-19. V gene TRBV11-2 combines with J gene TRBJ2-3; D unclear. The CDR3 bases are TGTGCCAGCAGCTCTGGTATACTGTCTAGCACAGATACGCAGTATTTT. The encoded protein is CASSSGILSSTDTQYF.